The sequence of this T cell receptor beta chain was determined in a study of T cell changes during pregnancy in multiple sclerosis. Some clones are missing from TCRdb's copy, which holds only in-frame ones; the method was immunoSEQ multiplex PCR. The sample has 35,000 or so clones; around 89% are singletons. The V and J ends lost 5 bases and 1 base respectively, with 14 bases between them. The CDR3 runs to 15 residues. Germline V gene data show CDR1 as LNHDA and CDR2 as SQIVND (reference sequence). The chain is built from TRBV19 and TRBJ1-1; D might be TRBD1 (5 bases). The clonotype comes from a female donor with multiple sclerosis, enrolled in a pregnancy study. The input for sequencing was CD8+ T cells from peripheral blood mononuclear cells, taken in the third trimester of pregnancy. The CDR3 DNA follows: TGTGCCAGTAGTTGGATGGGGCAGTCGAACACTGAAGCTTTCTTT. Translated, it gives CASSWMGQSNTEAFF.